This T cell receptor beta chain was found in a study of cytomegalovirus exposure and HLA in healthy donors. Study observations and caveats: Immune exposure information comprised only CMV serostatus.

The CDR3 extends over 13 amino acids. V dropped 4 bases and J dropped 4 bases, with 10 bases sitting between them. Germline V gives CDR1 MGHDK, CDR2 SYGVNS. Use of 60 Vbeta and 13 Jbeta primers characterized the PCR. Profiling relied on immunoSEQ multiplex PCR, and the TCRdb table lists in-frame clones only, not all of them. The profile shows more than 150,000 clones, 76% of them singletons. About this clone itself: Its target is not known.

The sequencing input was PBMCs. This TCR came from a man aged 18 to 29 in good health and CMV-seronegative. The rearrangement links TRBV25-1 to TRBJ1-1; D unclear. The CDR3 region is CASSAWSGTEAFF. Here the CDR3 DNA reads TGTGCCAGCAGTGCCTGGAGTGGCACTGAAGCTTTCTTT.